The 4 T cell receptor beta chains in this list originate from one sample, sequenced in a study of blood T cell repertoires in COVID-19. The assay was immunoSEQ multiplex PCR, and TCRdb's table has in-frame clones only and misses some. The sample holds just over 300,000 clones; roughly 87% are singletons and the top ten take roughly 2%. The specimen was peripheral blood. The receptors were gathered from a man aged 18 to 30 with active or convalescent COVID-19.

This clone has only a few counts. The chain has TRBV6-5 and TRBJ2-1; possible D gene TRBD1, 6 bases. This CDR3 contains 14 residues. Trimming shortened V by 7 bases and J by 5 bases, and 15 bases separated the two germline ends. Per the germline V gene, CDR1 is MNHEY and CDR2 is SVGAGI. The CDR3, as DNA: TGTGCCAGCAACATACTGGGGGCCGACAATGAGCAGTTCTTC. Translated, it gives CASNILGADNEQFF.

The gene calls are TRBV24-1 and TRBJ2-1; TRBD2 agrees at 11 bases. With 0 bases clipped from V and 9 bases from J, the junction kept 6 bases outside the gene matches. The germline CDR1 and CDR2 sequences are KGHDR and SFDVKD. The CDR3 is made up of 16 amino acids. In DNA, the CDR3 is TGTGCCACCAGTGATTTGGCTAGCGGGAGGCTGACTGAGCAGTTCTTC. It codes for CATSDLASGRLTEQFF.

The chain employs TRBV3-1 (or the pseudogene TRBV3-2) and TRBJ2-7, with D uncertain. The germline V and J ends were trimmed by 2 bases and 1 base, with 12 bases remaining between them. In germline, CDR1 is LGHDT, CDR2 YNNKEL (reference sequence). The CDR3 is made up of 15 amino acids. The CDR3 coding sequence is TGTGCCAGCAGCCAAACCTCGGCTAGGTCCTACGAGCAGTACTTC. Amino acid sequence: CASSQTSARSYEQYF.

This chain connects TRBV29-1 to TRBJ1-2; the D is unclear. The CDR3 covers 12 residues. The V end lost 4 bases, the J end lost 8 bases, and 14 bases lay between the germline ends. CDR1 and CDR2 (germline): SQVTM, ANQGSEA. The CDR3 reads CSVADSDGGYTF. CDR3 in DNA: TGCAGCGTTGCAGATTCAGACGGGGGCTACACCTTC.